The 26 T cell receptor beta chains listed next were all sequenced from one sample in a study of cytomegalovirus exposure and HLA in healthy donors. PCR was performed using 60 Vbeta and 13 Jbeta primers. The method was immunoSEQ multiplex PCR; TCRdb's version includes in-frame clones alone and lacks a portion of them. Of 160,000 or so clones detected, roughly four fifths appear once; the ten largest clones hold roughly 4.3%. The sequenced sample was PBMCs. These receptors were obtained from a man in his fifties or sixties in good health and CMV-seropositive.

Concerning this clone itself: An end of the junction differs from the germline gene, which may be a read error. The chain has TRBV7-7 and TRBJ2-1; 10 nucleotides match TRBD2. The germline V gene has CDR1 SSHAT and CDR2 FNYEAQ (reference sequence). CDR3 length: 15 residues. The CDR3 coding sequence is TGTGCTAGCAGCTTAGGGCTAGCGGGAGTGGGTGAGCAGTTCTTC. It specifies CASSLGLAGVGEQFF.

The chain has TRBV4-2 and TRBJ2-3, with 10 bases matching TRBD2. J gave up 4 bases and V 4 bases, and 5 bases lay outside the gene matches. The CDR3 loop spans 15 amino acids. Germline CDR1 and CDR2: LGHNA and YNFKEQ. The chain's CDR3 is CASSRERGGADTQYF. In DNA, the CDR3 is TGTGCCAGCAGCCGAGAGCGGGGGGGTGCAGATACGCAGTATTTT.

CDR3 nucleotides: TGTGCCAGCAGCTTAGACCTCTACGAGCAGTACTTC. Translating gives CASSLDLYEQYF. This chain connects TRBV7-8 to TRBJ2-5; D remains ambiguous. The better agreement between TRBJ2-7 and the DNA end casts doubt on the J call. The CDR3 runs to 12 residues. CDR1 SGHVS and CDR2 FQNEAQ come from the germline V gene.

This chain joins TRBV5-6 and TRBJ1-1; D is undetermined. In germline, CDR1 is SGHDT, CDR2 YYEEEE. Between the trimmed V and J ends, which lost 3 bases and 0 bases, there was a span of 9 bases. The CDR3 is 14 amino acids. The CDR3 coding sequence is TGTGCCAGCAGCTGGCAGTCCTTGAACACTGAAGCTTTCTTT. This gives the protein CASSWQSLNTEAFF. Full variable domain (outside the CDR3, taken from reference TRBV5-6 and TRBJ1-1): DAGVTQSPTHLIKTRGQQVTLRCSPKSGHDTVSWYQQALGQGPQFIFQYYEEEERQRGNFPDRFSGHQFPNYSSELNVNALLLGDSALYLCASSWQSLNTEAFFGQGTRLTVV.

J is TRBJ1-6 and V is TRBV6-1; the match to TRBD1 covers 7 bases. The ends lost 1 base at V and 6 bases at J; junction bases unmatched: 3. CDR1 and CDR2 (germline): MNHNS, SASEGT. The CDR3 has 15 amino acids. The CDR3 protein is CASSEGRGPNSPLHF. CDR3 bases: TGTGCCAGCAGTGAAGGGAGGGGGCCTAATTCACCCCTCCACTTT.

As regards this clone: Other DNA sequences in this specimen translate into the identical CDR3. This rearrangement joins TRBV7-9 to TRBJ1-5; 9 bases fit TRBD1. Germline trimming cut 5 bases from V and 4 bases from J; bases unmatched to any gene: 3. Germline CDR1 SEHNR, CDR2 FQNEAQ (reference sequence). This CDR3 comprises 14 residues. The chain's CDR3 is CASSPQGANQPQHF. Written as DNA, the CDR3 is TGTGCCAGCAGCCCACAGGGGGCAAATCAGCCCCAGCATTTT.

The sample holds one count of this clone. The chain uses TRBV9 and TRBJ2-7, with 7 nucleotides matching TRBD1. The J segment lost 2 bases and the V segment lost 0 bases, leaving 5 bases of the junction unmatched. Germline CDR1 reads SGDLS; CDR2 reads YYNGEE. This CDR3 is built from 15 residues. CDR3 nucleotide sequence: TGTGCCAGCAGCGTAGGGGACAGAGGGGCCTACGAGCAGTACTTC. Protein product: CASSVGDRGAYEQYF.

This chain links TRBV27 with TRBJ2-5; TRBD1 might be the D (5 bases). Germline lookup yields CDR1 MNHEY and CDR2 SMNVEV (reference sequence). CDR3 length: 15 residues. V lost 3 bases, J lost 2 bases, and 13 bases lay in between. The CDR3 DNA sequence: TGTGCCAGCAGTTTTTCGGTGGACAAACAAGAGACCCAGTACTTC. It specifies CASSFSVDKQETQYF.

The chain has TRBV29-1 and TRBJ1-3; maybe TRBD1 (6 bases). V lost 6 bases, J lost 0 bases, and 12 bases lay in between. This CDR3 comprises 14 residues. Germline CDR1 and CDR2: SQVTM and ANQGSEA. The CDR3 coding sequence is TGCAGCGTAGTGACAGGCCCCTCTGGAAACACCATATATTTT. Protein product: CSVVTGPSGNTIYF. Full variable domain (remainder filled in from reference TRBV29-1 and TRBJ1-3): SAVISQKPSRDICQRGTSLTIQCQVDSQVTMMFWYRQQPGQSLTLIATANQGSEATYESGFVIDKFPISRPNLTFSTLTVSNMSPEDSSIYLCSVVTGPSGNTIYFGEGSWLTVV.

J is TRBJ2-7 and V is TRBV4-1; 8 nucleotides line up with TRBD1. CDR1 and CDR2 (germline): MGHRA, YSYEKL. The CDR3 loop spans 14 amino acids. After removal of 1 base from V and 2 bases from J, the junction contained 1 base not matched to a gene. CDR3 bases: TGCGCCAGCAGCCAAGTCAGGGGGCCCTACGAGCAGTACTTC. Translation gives CASSQVRGPYEQYF.

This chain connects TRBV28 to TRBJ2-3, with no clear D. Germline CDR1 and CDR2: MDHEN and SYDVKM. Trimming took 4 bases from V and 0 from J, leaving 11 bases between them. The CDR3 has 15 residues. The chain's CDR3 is CASSSWAGSTDTQYF. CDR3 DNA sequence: TGTGCCAGCAGTTCCTGGGCCGGTAGCACAGATACGCAGTATTTT.

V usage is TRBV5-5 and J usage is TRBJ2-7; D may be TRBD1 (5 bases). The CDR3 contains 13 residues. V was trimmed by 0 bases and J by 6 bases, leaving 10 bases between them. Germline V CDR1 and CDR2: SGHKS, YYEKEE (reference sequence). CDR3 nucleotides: TGTGCCAGCAGCTTGGCAGGGTGGGGCGAGCAGTACTTC. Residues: CASSLAGWGEQYF.

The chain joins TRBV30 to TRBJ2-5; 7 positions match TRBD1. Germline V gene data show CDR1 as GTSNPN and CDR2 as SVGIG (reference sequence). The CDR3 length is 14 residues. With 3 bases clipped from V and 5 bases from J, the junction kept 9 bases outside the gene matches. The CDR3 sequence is CAWRKRGLGETQYF. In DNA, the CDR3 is TGTGCCTGGAGGAAAAGGGGGCTTGGGGAGACCCAGTACTTC.

The CDR3 is CASSLPTQGPYGYTF. The CDR3 DNA reads TGCGCCAGCAGCCTCCCGACTCAGGGTCCCTATGGCTACACCTTC. The rearrangement uses TRBV4-1 and TRBJ1-2; maybe TRBD1 (5 bases). CDR3 length equals 15 residues. The germline V gene encodes CDR1 MGHRA and CDR2 YSYEKL. Trimming removed 4 bases at V and 4 bases at J, with 16 bases between.

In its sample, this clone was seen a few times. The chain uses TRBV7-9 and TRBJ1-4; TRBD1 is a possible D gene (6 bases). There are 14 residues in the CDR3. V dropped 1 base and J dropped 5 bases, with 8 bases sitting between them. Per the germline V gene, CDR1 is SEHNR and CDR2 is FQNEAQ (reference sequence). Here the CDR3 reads CASSLVGGNEKLFF. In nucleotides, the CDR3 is TGTGCCAGCAGCTTAGTAGGGGGAAATGAAAAACTGTTTTTT.

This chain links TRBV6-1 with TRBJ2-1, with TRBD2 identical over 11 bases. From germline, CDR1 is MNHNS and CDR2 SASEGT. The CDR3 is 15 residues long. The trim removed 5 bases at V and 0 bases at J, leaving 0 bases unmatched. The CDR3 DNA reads TGTGCCAGCAGTACTAGCGGGAGCTCCTACAATGAGCAGTTCTTC. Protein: CASSTSGSSYNEQFF.

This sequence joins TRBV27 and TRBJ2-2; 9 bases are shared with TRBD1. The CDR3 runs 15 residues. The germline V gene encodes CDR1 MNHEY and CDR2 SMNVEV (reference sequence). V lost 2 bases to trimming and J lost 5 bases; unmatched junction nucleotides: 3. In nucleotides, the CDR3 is TGTGCCAGCAGTTTAGCGGGACAGGGAACCGGGGAGCTGTTTTTT. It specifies CASSLAGQGTGELFF.

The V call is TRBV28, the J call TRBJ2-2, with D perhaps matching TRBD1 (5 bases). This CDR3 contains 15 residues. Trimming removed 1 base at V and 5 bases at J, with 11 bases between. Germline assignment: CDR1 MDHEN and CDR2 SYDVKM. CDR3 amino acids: CASSLSIQGTGELFF. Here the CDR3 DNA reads TGTGCCAGCAGTTTATCCATCCAGGGTACCGGGGAGCTGTTTTTT.

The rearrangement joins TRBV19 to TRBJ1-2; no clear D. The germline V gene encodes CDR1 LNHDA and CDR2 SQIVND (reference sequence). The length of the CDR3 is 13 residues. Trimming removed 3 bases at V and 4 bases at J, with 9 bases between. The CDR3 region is CASSMGSGYGYTF. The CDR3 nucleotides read TGTGCCAGTAGTATGGGTAGCGGCTATGGCTACACCTTC.

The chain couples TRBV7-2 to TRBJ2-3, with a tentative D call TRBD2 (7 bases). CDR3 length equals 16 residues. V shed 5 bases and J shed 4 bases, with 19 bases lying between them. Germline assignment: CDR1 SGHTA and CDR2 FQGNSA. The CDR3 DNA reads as TGTGCCAGCAGCCCAAGGGGGGGACTGCGGGCAGATACGCAGTATTTT. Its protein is CASSPRGGLRADTQYF.

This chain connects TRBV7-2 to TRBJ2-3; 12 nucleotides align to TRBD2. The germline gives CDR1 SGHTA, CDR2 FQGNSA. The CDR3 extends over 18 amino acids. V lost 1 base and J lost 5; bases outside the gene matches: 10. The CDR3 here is CASSLESLAGGIRDTQYF. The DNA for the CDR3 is TGTGCCAGCAGCTTAGAGAGCCTAGCGGGGGGGATTCGAGATACGCAGTATTTT.

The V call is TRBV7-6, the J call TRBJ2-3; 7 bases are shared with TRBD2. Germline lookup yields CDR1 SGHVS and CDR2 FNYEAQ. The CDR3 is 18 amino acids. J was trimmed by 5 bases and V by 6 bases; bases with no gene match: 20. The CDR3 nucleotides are TGTGCCAGCAGTCCTACCATCTCCGGGACTACCCCTATAGATACGCAGTATTTT. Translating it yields CASSPTISGTTPIDTQYF.

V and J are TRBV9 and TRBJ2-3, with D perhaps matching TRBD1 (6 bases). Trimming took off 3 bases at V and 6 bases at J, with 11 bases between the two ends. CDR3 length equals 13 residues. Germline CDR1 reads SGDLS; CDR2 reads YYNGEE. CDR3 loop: CASSDRVTDTQYF. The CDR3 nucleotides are TGTGCCAGCAGCGACAGGGTGACGGATACGCAGTATTTT.

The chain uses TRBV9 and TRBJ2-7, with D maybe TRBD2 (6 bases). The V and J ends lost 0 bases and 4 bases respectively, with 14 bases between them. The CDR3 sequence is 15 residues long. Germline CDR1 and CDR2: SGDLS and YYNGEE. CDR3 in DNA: TGTGCCAGCAGCGTAGGGGGGGACGTCCTTTACGAGCAGTACTTC. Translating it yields CASSVGGDVLYEQYF.

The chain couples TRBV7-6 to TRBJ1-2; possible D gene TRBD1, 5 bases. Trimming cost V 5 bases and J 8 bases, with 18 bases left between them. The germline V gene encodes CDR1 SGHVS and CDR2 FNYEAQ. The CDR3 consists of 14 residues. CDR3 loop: CASSPGGTGEGYTF. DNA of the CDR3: TGTGCCAGCAGCCCGGGAGGGACCGGGGAGGGCTACACCTTC.

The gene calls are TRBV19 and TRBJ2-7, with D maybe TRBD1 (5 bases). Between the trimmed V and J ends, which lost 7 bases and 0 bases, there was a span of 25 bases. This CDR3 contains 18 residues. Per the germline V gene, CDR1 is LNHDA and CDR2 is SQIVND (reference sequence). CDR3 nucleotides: TGTGCCAGTATCTTCTCCCAGGGCACGCCGTCGAGCTCCTACGAGCAGTACTTC. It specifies CASIFSQGTPSSSYEQYF.